Following are 26 T cell receptor beta chains from one sample sequenced in a study of shared clonotypes between healthy human individuals. TCRdb's copy holds only in-frame clones and misses some; the assay was immunoSEQ multiplex PCR. The repertoire holds about a million clones, with about 75% as singletons. The sequenced sample was memory CD4+ T cells sorted from blood. Subset meaning: CD45RA-negative fraction. These receptors came from a man between 18 and 29 years old in good health.

The chain has TRBV4-2 and TRBJ1-3; 7 bases map to TRBD1. V lost 0 bases, J lost 1 base, and 18 bases stayed unmatched. Germline loops: CDR1 LGHNA, CDR2 YNFKEQ. The CDR3 is 21 residues long. This chain's CDR3 is CASSQDGGEGALGRSGNTIYF. The CDR3, as DNA: TGTGCCAGCAGCCAAGACGGGGGAGAGGGGGCACTAGGTCGGTCTGGAAACACCATATATTTT.

The CDR3 spells CASSLDRVQETQYF. For the CDR3, the DNA is TGTGCCAGCAGCTTAGATAGGGTCCAAGAGACCCAGTACTTC. The V gene is TRBV13, the J gene TRBJ2-5; D remains unclear. V lost 1 base, J lost 1 base, and 7 bases lay in between. Germline loops: CDR1 PRHDT, CDR2 FYEKMQ (reference sequence). The CDR3 has 14 residues.

The rearrangement joins TRBV9 to TRBJ1-3; D perhaps matches TRBD1 (5 bases). The germline V gene encodes CDR1 SGDLS and CDR2 YYNGEE. The CDR3 runs 18 residues. V dropped 3 bases and J dropped 0 bases, with 19 bases sitting between them. The CDR3 loop reads CASSAWDGSLSSGNTIYF. The CDR3 coding sequence is TGTGCCAGCAGCGCTTGGGACGGAAGCTTGAGCTCTGGAAACACCATATATTTT.

Concerning this clone itself: Only one base separates this from a far larger clonotype, so it likely reflects a read error. This rearrangement joins TRBV4-3 to TRBJ1-1; D is unclear. Germline V gene sequence: CDR1 LGHNA, CDR2 YSLEER. There are 15 residues in the CDR3. The CDR3 coding sequence is TGCGCCGGCAGCCAAGATCCCCGAAAGGGAACTGAAGCTTTCTTT. Translated: CAGSQDPRKGTEAFF.

V gene TRBV27 combines with J gene TRBJ2-1, with 9 nucleotides matching TRBD1. V was clipped by 6 bases and J by 8 bases; unmatched bases: 5. Germline V CDR1 and CDR2: MNHEY, SMNVEV (reference sequence). The CDR3 extends over 13 amino acids. The CDR3 loop is CASRGTGLYEQFF. Here the CDR3 DNA reads TGTGCCAGCAGAGGGACAGGGCTGTATGAGCAGTTCTTC.

V usage is TRBV6-5 and J usage is TRBJ1-4, with 8 bases fitting TRBD1. The CDR3 has 15 amino acids. Trimming at V came to 2 bases and at J to 7 bases, leaving 6 bases not matched to a gene. Per the germline V gene, CDR1 is MNHEY and CDR2 is SVGAGI. The CDR3 region has the DNA TGTGCCAGCAGTTACGATACGACAGGGGCTGAAAAACTGTTTTTT. Amino acids: CASSYDTTGAEKLFF.

This clone showed up just once. J is TRBJ1-5 and V is TRBV19; unclear D gene. Looked up from germline, CDR1 is LNHDA and CDR2 is SQIVND (reference sequence). V was cut by 3 bases and J by 6 bases, with 6 bases left in between. This CDR3 has 12 amino acids. Written as DNA, the CDR3 is TGTGCCAGTAGTATCGGCCTTCAGCCCCAGCATTTT. It codes for CASSIGLQPQHF.

The chain recombines TRBV7-9 with TRBJ2-5; a weak D match, TRBD1 (5 bases). V was clipped by 4 bases and J by 5 bases, with 14 bases between them. The germline CDR1 and CDR2 sequences are SEHNR and FQNEAQ (reference sequence). CDR3 length equals 14 residues. Here the CDR3 reads CASSSSGAPETQYF. DNA of the CDR3: TGTGCCAGCAGCTCTAGTGGGGCACCGGAGACCCAGTACTTC.

Only a few counts were recorded for this clone. The chain links TRBV2 to TRBJ2-2; D is perhaps TRBD1 (5 bases). The germline gives CDR1 SNHLY, CDR2 FYNNEI. The CDR3 has 15 residues. Trimming took off 1 base at V and 4 bases at J, with 10 bases between the two ends. In nucleotides, the CDR3 is TGTGCCAGCAGTGAAGTCGGCCAGGGCACCGGGGAGCTGTTTTTT. It is translated as CASSEVGQGTGELFF.

This clone was seen just once. This chain joins TRBV5-1 and TRBJ2-2, with D unresolved. The germline gives CDR1 SGHRS, CDR2 YFSETQ. The V end was cut by 4 bases, the J end by 4 bases, with 8 bases between. CDR3 size: 13 residues. The CDR3 DNA is TGCGCCAGCAGCGGAGACGGCACCGGGGAGCTGTTTTTT. Its translation is CASSGDGTGELFF.

This clone came up a few times. The chain combines TRBV30 with TRBJ2-1; D is uncertain. The CDR3 runs 11 residues. V was cut by 3 bases and J by 7 bases, with 7 bases left in between. Germline-derived CDR1 and CDR2 are GTSNPN and SVGIG (reference sequence). CDR3 sequence: CAWSHGNEQFF. DNA for the CDR3: TGTGCCTGGAGCCATGGGAATGAGCAGTTCTTC.

This clone was picked up many times. The chain is built from TRBV19 and TRBJ2-1; 9 nucleotides line up with TRBD1. The CDR3 is 16 residues long. V shed 6 bases, J shed 2 bases, and the junction held 8 bases outside the gene matches. Germline-derived CDR1 and CDR2 are LNHDA and SQIVND (reference sequence). CDR3 sequence reads: CASSNTGTGPYNEQFF. The CDR3 bases are TGTGCCAGTAGCAACACCGGGACAGGGCCCTACAATGAGCAGTTCTTC. Filled out from reference TRBV19 and TRBJ2-1, the complete variable domain reads DGGITQSPKYLFRKEGQNVTLSCEQNLNHDAMYWYRQDPGQGLRLIYYSQIVNDFQKGDIAEGYSVSREKKESFPLTVTSAQKNPTAFYLCASSNTGTGPYNEQFFGPGTRLTVL.

This chain uses TRBV5-1 with TRBJ1-1; D perhaps matches TRBD1 (6 bases). Germline V gene lookup returns CDR1 SGHRS and CDR2 YFSETQ. The CDR3 consists of 14 residues. Trimming pared 3 bases from V and 0 bases from J, leaving 9 bases between. The CDR3 loop reads CASSSGAVNTEAFF. CDR3 DNA sequence: TGCGCCAGCAGCTCGGGGGCAGTGAACACTGAAGCTTTCTTT.

V gene TRBV5-1 combines with J gene TRBJ1-6; D gene unclear. CDR1 is SGHRS, CDR2 YFSETQ, per germline. V lost 1 base, J lost 7 bases, and 15 bases lay in between. The CDR3 consists of 16 residues. Written as DNA, the CDR3 is TGCGCCAGCAGCTTGATTCCAACAGAGGAGAATTCACCCCTCCACTTT. Its protein is CASSLIPTEENSPLHF.

This clone occurred a few times. The J gene is TRBJ1-1, the V gene TRBV9, with D possibly TRBD1 on 6 matching bases. CDR3 length equals 16 residues. Trimming removed 0 bases from V and 4 bases from J, with 16 bases in between. Germline V gene sequence: CDR1 SGDLS, CDR2 YYNGEE. The DNA of the CDR3 is TGTGCCAGCAGCGTAGGGCCCCCAGGGGTGAGCACTGAAGCTTTCTTT. Amino acids: CASSVGPPGVSTEAFF. The variable domain in full, completed from reference TRBV9 and TRBJ1-1, reads DSGVTQTPKHLITATGQRVTLRCSPRSGDLSVYWYQQSLDQGLQFLIQYYNGEERAKGNILERFSAQQFPDLHSELNLSSLELGDSALYFCASSVGPPGVSTEAFFGQGTRLTVV.

The gene calls are TRBV18 and TRBJ1-4; TRBD1 matches at 9 bases. The CDR3 is 14 residues long. V lost 2 bases and J lost 8; bases outside the gene matches: 3. Germline lookup yields CDR1 KGHSH and CDR2 LQKENI. CDR3 protein: CASSPWTGEEKLFF. The CDR3 bases are TGTGCCAGCTCACCATGGACAGGGGAAGAAAAACTGTTTTTT.

The chain recombines TRBV18 with TRBJ1-1; 7 nucleotides match TRBD1. The CDR3 contains 16 residues. CDR1 is KGHSH, CDR2 LQKENI, per germline. The J segment lost 1 base and the V segment lost 1 base, leaving 6 bases of the junction unmatched. For the CDR3, the DNA is TGTGCCAGCTCACCACTCCAGACAGGGACGAACACTGAAGCTTTCTTT. This translates into CASSPLQTGTNTEAFF.

This chain links TRBV5-4 with TRBJ2-1, with TRBD2 identical over 7 bases. The CDR3 is 15 residues long. The germline gives CDR1 SGHNT, CDR2 YYREEE (reference sequence). The ends lost 4 bases at V and 7 bases at J; junction bases unmatched: 11. CDR3 loop: CASSPRGGGTNEQFF. The CDR3 DNA follows: TGTGCCAGCAGCCCGAGGGGCGGGGGAACAAATGAGCAGTTCTTC.

This clone was picked up one time. The genes are TRBV23-1 and TRBJ2-7; 10 nucleotides line up with TRBD2. Being an ORF, TRBV23-1 has a function that is uncertain. J gave up 6 bases and V 3 bases, and 8 bases lay outside the gene matches. CDR3 length: 15 amino acids. The CDR3 loop is CASSHFYSGGLEQYF. The CDR3 DNA is TGCGCCAGCAGTCATTTCTATAGCGGGGGGCTCGAGCAGTACTTC.

This chain joins TRBV2 and TRBJ2-3; D might be TRBD1 (6 bases). From germline, CDR1 is SNHLY and CDR2 FYNNEI. Trimming took off 7 bases at V and 0 bases at J, with 14 bases between the two ends. The CDR3 runs 15 residues. The CDR3 is CASTDRRTSTDTQYF. In DNA, the CDR3 is TGTGCCAGCACCGACAGGAGAACTAGCACAGATACGCAGTATTTT.

The V and J genes are TRBV7-2 and TRBJ2-5; 7 nucleotides match TRBD1. Germline CDR1 reads SGHTA; CDR2 reads FQGNSA. The CDR3 loop spans 13 amino acids. With V trimmed by 4 bases and J by 6 bases, 5 bases remained unmatched. The CDR3 loop is CASSSGQAQTQYF. For the CDR3, the DNA is TGTGCCAGCAGCTCAGGACAGGCGCAGACCCAGTACTTC. The full variable domain, with the rest looked up from reference TRBV7-2 and TRBJ2-5, is GAGVSQSPSNKVTEKGKDVELRCDPISGHTALYWYRQSLGQGLEFLIYFQGNSAPDKSGLPSDRFSAERTGGSVSTLTIQRTQQEDSAVYLCASSSGQAQTQYFGPGTRLLVL.

This chain links TRBV10-3 with TRBJ2-2; D gene uncertain. The ends were cut back, 6 bases at V and 7 bases at J, with 15 bases in the middle. This CDR3 is built from 14 residues. CDR1 and CDR2 from the germline V gene are ENHRY and SYGVKD. Here the CDR3 reads CAIRPILESGELFF. As DNA, the CDR3 is TGTGCCATCAGGCCGATCTTAGAAAGCGGGGAGCTGTTTTTT.

The chain couples TRBV11-2 to TRBJ2-5, with D perhaps TRBD2 (5 bases). The germline gives CDR1 SGHAT, CDR2 FQNNGV. The ends were cut back, 5 bases at V and 13 bases at J, with 17 bases in the middle. The CDR3 runs 12 residues. CDR3 sequence reads: CASSVEGLVMYF. DNA of the CDR3: TGTGCCAGCAGCGTCGAGGGCCTAGTGATGTACTTC.

This chain links TRBV9 with TRBJ2-3, with 9 bases lining up with TRBD2. Germline V gene lookup returns CDR1 SGDLS and CDR2 YYNGEE. This CDR3 comprises 15 residues. The V gene end was trimmed by 5 bases and the J gene end by 8 bases; junction bases not matched to a gene: 12. CDR3 nucleotide sequence: TGTGCCAGCAGTGCCGGGACTAGCAGCCAGGGTACGCAGTATTTT. It is translated as CASSAGTSSQGTQYF.

This clone occurred a few times. The genes are TRBV19 and TRBJ2-7, with 10 positions matching TRBD1. With 3 bases clipped from V and 3 bases from J, the junction kept 5 bases outside the gene matches. This CDR3 has 15 residues. CDR1 is LNHDA, CDR2 SQIVND, per germline (reference sequence). CDR3 in amino acids: CASSMGQGIFYEQYF. CDR3 DNA: TGTGCCAGTAGTATGGGACAGGGGATATTCTACGAGCAGTACTTC.

The V call is TRBV18, the J call TRBJ1-5; D call uncertain. Trimming pared 0 bases from V and 3 bases from J, leaving 6 bases between. The CDR3 contains 14 residues. The V gene's germline CDR1 is KGHSH and CDR2 LQKENI. CDR3 sequence reads: CASSPPWVNQPQHF. The DNA for the CDR3 is TGTGCCAGCTCACCACCCTGGGTCAATCAGCCCCAGCATTTT.